This T cell receptor beta chain was profiled in a study of human T cells and chemical hapten exposure. Across the study: There were weekly diphenylcyclopropenone doses to the scalp for patients throughout the roughly 24-week study.

The time point here: patch test 1, 2 weeks after DPC sensitization. Treatment: therapeutic diphenylcyclopropenone sensitization with weekly scalp DPC. This clonotype was detected a few times. V was trimmed by 3 bases and J by 2 bases, leaving 7 bases between them. This CDR3 is built from 13 residues. Germline CDR1 MNHEY, CDR2 SMNVEV (reference sequence). During construction of the library, unique molecular identifiers were attached to individual cDNA molecules for quantitative, reproducible TCR counting. TCRdb re-derived calls from the RACE reads in MiXCR, one entry per CDR3 protein. This table holds over 95,000 distinct CDR3 sequences, 9.5% to 15% found once.

This sample comprised whole blood, obtained in connection with sensitization to the hapten diphenylcyclopropenone (DPC). The TCR sequence derives from a woman between 40 and 50 years old with alopecia areata. Some clones in this sample may be carry-over from other donors' samples. The chain recombines TRBV27 with TRBJ1-2; D is ambiguous. CDR3: CASSLEGNYGYTF. CDR3 nucleotide sequence: TGTGCCAGCAGTTTGGAAGGGAACTATGGCTACACCTTC.